This T cell receptor (beta chain) was sequenced during a study of blood T cell repertoires in COVID-19. This clone was detected only once. Produced via immunoSEQ multiplex PCR; TCRdb's table is partial and in-frame only. This sample carries about 210,000 clones, 65% to 90% of them seen once, and the ten largest clones take around 9.5%. The source is a man in his fifties or sixties with active or convalescent COVID-19. Sequenced material: peripheral blood.

In nucleotides, the CDR3 is TGTGCCAGCAGCGTACGGTTAGCGGGGGACCCCACCGGGGAGCTGTTTTTT. This sequence encodes CASSVRLAGDPTGELFF. The chain joins TRBV9 to TRBJ2-2; 9 bases align to TRBD2. CDR1 is SGDLS and CDR2 is YYNGEE in the germline V gene. Losses at the gene ends were 1 base for V and 4 bases for J; bases not matched to a gene: 8. This CDR3 region has 17 residues.